This T cell receptor beta chain stems from a study of CD8 T cells in ankylosing spondylitis. Study results and limitations: As for the disease-linked clones, they showed a CD8+ phenotype and occurred at relatively low frequencies in peripheral blood. Apparently characteristic of ankylosing spondylitis blood was a TCR beta motif (under ten highly homologous variants). From matched ankylosing spondylitis synovial fluid, disease-linked clones were reportedly recovered at significantly enriched levels. Earlier work had already found some motif variants in reactive arthritis synovial fluid and blood.

The germline CDR1 and CDR2 sequences are SGHRS and YFSETQ. The ends lost 4 bases at V and 3 bases at J; junction bases unmatched: 11. There are 17 residues in the CDR3. With molecular barcodes, quantitative 5'-RACE was used to make the TCR beta libraries. One entry per CDR3 protein, called by TCRdb with MiXCR from the 5' RACE reads. Here the sample spans about 500,000 distinct CDR3 sequences, 9.5% to 15% being singletons. This clonotype was seen more than once but under ten times. What it recognizes is unknown. The sequence derives from a male donor with ankylosing spondylitis. Material for sequencing was blood, either unsorted or a sorted T cell fraction (not recorded which). This chain links TRBV5-1 with TRBJ2-1; 9 positions agree with TRBD2. In DNA, the CDR3 is TGCGCCAGCAGCCCTATGGGGGAAGCGGGAGGCTACAATGAGCAGTTCTTC. Its translation: CASSPMGEAGGYNEQFF.